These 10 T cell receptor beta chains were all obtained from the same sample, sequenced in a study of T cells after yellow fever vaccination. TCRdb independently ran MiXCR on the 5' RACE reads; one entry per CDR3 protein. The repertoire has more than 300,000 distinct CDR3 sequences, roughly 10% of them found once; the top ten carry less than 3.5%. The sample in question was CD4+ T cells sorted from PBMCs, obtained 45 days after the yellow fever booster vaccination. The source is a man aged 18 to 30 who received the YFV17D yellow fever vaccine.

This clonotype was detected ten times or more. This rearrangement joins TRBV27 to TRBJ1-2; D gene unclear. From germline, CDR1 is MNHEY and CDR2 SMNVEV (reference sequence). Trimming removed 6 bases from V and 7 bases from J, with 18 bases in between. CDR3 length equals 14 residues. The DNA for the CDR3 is TGTGCCAGCAGGCCGGACCGACCGGGAGGTGGCTACACCTTC. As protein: CASRPDRPGGGYTF.

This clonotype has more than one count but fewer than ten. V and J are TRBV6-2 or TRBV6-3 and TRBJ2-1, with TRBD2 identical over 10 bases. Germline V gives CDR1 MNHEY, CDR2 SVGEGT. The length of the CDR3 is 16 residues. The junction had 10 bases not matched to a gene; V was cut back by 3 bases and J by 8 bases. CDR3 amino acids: CASSYGLAGAGDEQFF. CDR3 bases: TGTGCCAGCAGTTATGGCCTAGCGGGGGCCGGGGATGAGCAGTTCTTC.

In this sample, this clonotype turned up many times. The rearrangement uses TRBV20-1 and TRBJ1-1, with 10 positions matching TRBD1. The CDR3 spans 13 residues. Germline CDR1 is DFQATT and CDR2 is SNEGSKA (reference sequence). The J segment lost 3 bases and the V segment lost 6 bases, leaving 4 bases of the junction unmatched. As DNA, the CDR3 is TGCAGTGCCCCGGGACAGGGGTACACTGAAGCTTTCTTT. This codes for CSAPGQGYTEAFF.

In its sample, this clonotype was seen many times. CDR3 region: CASSLAEMANEKLFF. The CDR3 DNA reads TGCGCCAGCAGCTTGGCCGAGATGGCTAATGAAAAACTGTTTTTT. This chain connects TRBV5-1 to TRBJ1-4; D remains ambiguous. This CDR3 is 15 amino acids long. The V end lost 0 bases, the J end lost 3 bases, and 9 bases lay between the germline ends. The V gene's germline CDR1 is SGHRS and CDR2 YFSETQ.

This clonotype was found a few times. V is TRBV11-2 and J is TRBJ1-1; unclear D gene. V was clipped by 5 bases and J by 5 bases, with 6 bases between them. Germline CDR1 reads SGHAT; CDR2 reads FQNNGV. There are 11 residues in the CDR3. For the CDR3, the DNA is TGTGCCAGCAGCCCGAGGACTGAAGCTTTCTTT. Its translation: CASSPRTEAFF.

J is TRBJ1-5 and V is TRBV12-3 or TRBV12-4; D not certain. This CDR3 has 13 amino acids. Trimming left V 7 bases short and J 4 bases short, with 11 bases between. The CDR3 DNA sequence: TGTGCCAGCACCACGGTCCAGAATCAGCCCCAGCATTTT. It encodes CASTTVQNQPQHF.

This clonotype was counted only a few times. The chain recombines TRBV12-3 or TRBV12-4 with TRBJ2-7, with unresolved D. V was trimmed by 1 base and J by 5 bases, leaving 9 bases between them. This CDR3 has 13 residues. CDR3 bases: TGTGCCAGCAGTTTAGGCGAGTCCGACGAGCAGTACGTC. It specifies CASSLGESDEQYV.

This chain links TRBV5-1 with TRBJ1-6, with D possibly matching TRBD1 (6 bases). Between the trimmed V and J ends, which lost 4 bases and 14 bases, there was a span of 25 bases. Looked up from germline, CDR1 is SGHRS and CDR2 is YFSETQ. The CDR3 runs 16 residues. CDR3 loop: CASSDSTAGENLALHF. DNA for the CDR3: TGCGCCAGCAGCGACTCCACGGCAGGGGAAAATTTGGCCCTCCACTTT.

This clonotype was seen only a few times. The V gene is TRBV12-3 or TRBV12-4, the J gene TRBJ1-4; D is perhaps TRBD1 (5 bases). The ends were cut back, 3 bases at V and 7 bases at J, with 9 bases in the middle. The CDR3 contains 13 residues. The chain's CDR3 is CASSLRGSEKLFF. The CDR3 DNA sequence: TGTGCCAGCAGTTTGAGGGGATCTGAAAAACTGTTTTTT.

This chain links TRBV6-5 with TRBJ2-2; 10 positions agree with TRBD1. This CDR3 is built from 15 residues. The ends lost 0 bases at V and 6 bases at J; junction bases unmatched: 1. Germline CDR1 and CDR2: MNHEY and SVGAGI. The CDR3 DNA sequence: TGTGCCAGCAGTTACTCGGGGACAGGGGCCGGGGAGCTGTTTTTT. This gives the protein CASSYSGTGAGELFF.